These 32 T cell receptor beta chains came from one sample sequenced in a study of blood T cell repertoires in COVID-19. Generated by immunoSEQ multiplex PCR, the TCRdb table keeps only in-frame clones and is missing some. The repertoire holds 150,000 or so clones, with less than 85% as singletons. Material for sequencing was peripheral blood. These receptor sequences come from a human donor with acute or convalescent COVID-19. The donor label of this sample is uncertain.

The chain is built from TRBV7-9 and TRBJ1-2; no definite D call. V was cut by 5 bases and J by 3 bases, with 7 bases left in between. The CDR3 has 12 amino acids. Germline assignment: CDR1 SEHNR and CDR2 FQNEAQ (reference sequence). The CDR3 coding sequence is TGTGCCAGCAGCCCCGAGGACTATGGCTACACCTTC. Translated: CASSPEDYGYTF.

The rearrangement uses TRBV20-1 and TRBJ2-3; a weak D match, TRBD1 (6 bases). The V and J ends lost 6 bases and 8 bases respectively, with 12 bases between them. The CDR3 sequence is 11 residues long. The V gene's germline CDR1 is DFQATT and CDR2 SNEGSKA (reference sequence). CDR3 loop: CSASSGATQYF. CDR3 in DNA: TGCAGTGCGTCTTCAGGGGCTACGCAGTATTTT.

This sequence joins TRBV4-1 and TRBJ1-6; D call uncertain. The germline CDR1 and CDR2 sequences are MGHRA and YSYEKL. The CDR3 sequence is 13 residues long. V gave up 0 bases and J gave up 15 bases, with 12 bases separating them. CDR3: CASSQDLRVFLHF. The CDR3 DNA sequence: TGCGCCAGCAGCCAAGATTTGCGAGTATTCCTCCACTTT.

The gene calls are TRBV15 and TRBJ2-1; perhaps TRBD2 as D (6 bases). Germline values: CDR1 LNHNV, CDR2 YYDKDF (reference sequence). Trimming removed 5 bases from V and 4 bases from J, with 21 bases in between. CDR3 length: 17 residues. The CDR3 spells CATSFLEGQGVYNEQFF. In DNA form, the CDR3 reads TGTGCCACCAGCTTCTTGGAGGGGCAGGGAGTTTACAATGAGCAGTTCTTC.

The V call is TRBV27, the J call TRBJ2-5; 8 bases line up with TRBD1. The ends lost 4 bases at V and 6 bases at J; junction bases unmatched: 7. In germline, CDR1 is MNHEY, CDR2 SMNVEV (reference sequence). The CDR3 sequence is 14 residues long. For the CDR3, the DNA is TGTGCCAGCAGTTCGTACAGGGGGAAAAAGACCCAGTACTTC. Its protein product is CASSSYRGKKTQYF.

The chain links TRBV6-2 or TRBV6-3 to TRBJ2-4, with D possibly TRBD2 on 5 matching bases. V lost 0 bases to trimming and J lost 8 bases, with 20 bases between them. The CDR3 has 17 residues. Germline CDR1 and CDR2: MNHEY and SVGEGT. The CDR3 here is CASSYSSLDPMRDIQYF. The CDR3 DNA reads as TGTGCCAGCAGTTACTCGAGCTTAGATCCGATGAGGGACATTCAGTACTTC.

The chain carries TRBV7-6 and TRBJ1-6, with D perhaps matching TRBD1 (6 bases). Germline CDR1 and CDR2: SGHVS and FNYEAQ. V shed 3 bases and J shed 7 bases, with 16 bases lying between them. The CDR3 contains 16 residues. CDR3 in DNA: TGTGCCAGCAGCTTGAGGGACACACCGACCAATTCACCCCTCCACTTT. This encodes CASSLRDTPTNSPLHF.

The chain has TRBV6-5 and TRBJ2-2, with a tentative D call TRBD2 (5 bases). The germline V gene has CDR1 MNHEY and CDR2 SVGAGI. The length of the CDR3 is 14 residues. Trimming shortened V by 10 bases and J by 1 base, and 13 bases separated the two germline ends. The CDR3 DNA sequence: TGTGCCACCCCCCAGAGGGAGAACACCGGGGAGCTGTTTTTT. Amino acids: CATPQRENTGELFF.

The sample holds a few counts of this clone. Distinct nucleotide sequences in the sample also encode this CDR3. The chain is built from TRBV11-2 and TRBJ1-1, with D possibly matching TRBD1 (6 bases). Germline V lookup: CDR1 SGHAT, CDR2 FQNNGV. Between the trimmed V and J ends, which lost 5 bases and 1 base, there was a span of 8 bases. The CDR3 consists of 13 residues. CDR3 sequence reads: CASSLDRNTEAFF. CDR3 coding DNA: TGTGCCAGCAGCCTGGACAGGAACACTGAAGCTTTCTTT.

This clone occurred once. The V call is TRBV2, the J call TRBJ2-3; D may be TRBD2 (6 bases). The CDR3 totals 13 residues. Germline assignment: CDR1 SNHLY and CDR2 FYNNEI. The V end lost 8 bases, the J end lost 6 bases, and 15 bases lay between the germline ends. The CDR3 loop is CASGEAKGDTQYF. The CDR3 DNA reads as TGTGCCAGCGGGGAGGCGAAGGGGGATACGCAGTATTTT.

The gene calls are TRBV5-1 and TRBJ1-2, with 8 bases aligning to TRBD1. Germline assignment: CDR1 SGHRS and CDR2 YFSETQ. The CDR3 runs to 17 residues. V lost 0 bases to trimming and J lost 4 bases; unmatched junction nucleotides: 11. CDR3 in amino acids: CASSLEGGTGIPYGYTF. The CDR3 DNA reads TGCGCCAGCAGCTTGGAAGGCGGGACAGGCATACCCTATGGCTACACCTTC. The whole variable domain, remainder taken from reference TRBV5-1 and TRBJ1-2, is KAGVTQTPRYLIKTRGQQVTLSCSPISGHRSVSWYQQTPGQGLQFLFEYFSETQRNKGNFPGRFSGRQFSNSRSEMNVSTLELGDSALYLCASSLEGGTGIPYGYTFGSGTRLTVV.

This chain joins TRBV14 and TRBJ1-2; D ambiguous. Germline V CDR1 and CDR2: SGHDN, FVKESK. The CDR3 has 14 residues. The germline V and J ends were trimmed by 0 bases and 0 bases, with 5 bases remaining between them. CDR3 loop: CASSQDQTNYGYTF. The CDR3, as DNA: TGTGCCAGCAGCCAAGATCAGACTAACTATGGCTACACCTTC.

This clone was recorded a few times. This rearrangement joins TRBV5-4 to TRBJ1-4; 11 positions agree with TRBD1. J was trimmed by 7 bases and V by 0 bases; bases with no gene match: 8. This CDR3 is 17 amino acids long. The germline V gene encodes CDR1 SGHNT and CDR2 YYREEE (reference sequence). CDR3 sequence (DNA): TGTGCCAGCAGCTTGGCCGGACAGGGGGCTAGGATTGAAAAACTGTTTTTT. Protein: CASSLAGQGARIEKLFF.

CDR3 in DNA: TGTGCCAGTAATCTCGACAGGGGGGCTTCAGCTTTCTTT. Protein sequence: CASNLDRGASAFF. The chain combines TRBV19 with TRBJ1-1; 9 nucleotides align to TRBD1. This CDR3 region has 13 residues. The ends lost 7 bases at V and 10 bases at J; junction bases unmatched: 10. Germline-derived CDR1 and CDR2 are LNHDA and SQIVND (reference sequence). Full variable domain (outside the CDR3, taken from reference TRBV19 and TRBJ1-1): DGGITQSPKYLFRKEGQNVTLSCEQNLNHDAMYWYRQDPGQGLRLIYYSQIVNDFQKGDIAEGYSVSREKKESFPLTVTSAQKNPTAFYLCASNLDRGASAFFGQGTRLTVV.

The chain couples TRBV6-5 to TRBJ2-5; TRBD2 aligns across 11 bases. Germline CDR1 reads MNHEY; CDR2 reads SVGAGI. This CDR3 spans 15 amino acids. Trimming took 5 bases from V and 3 from J; bases not matched to a gene: 5. The CDR3 DNA is TGTGCCAGCAGTCTTAGCGGGGGGGCTAAAGAGACCCAGTACTTC. Translating gives CASSLSGGAKETQYF.

The chain is built from TRBV5-5 and TRBJ1-5; D possibly corresponds to TRBD1 (6 bases). The germline V and J ends were trimmed by 4 bases and 1 base, with 15 bases remaining between them. CDR1 is SGHKS, CDR2 YYEKEE, per germline (reference sequence). This CDR3 is built from 16 residues. The CDR3 region is CASSLIAGASNQPQHF. For the CDR3, the DNA is TGTGCCAGCAGCCTGATAGCGGGGGCGAGCAATCAGCCCCAGCATTTT.

The rearrangement links TRBV5-4 to TRBJ1-2, with no clear D. Germline CDR1 reads SGHNT; CDR2 reads YYREEE (reference sequence). This CDR3 contains 14 residues. The V end was cut by 0 bases, the J end by 9 bases, with 15 bases between. CDR3 loop: CASSLGGDSLRYTF. DNA for the CDR3: TGTGCCAGCAGCTTGGGGGGAGATTCCCTCCGCTACACCTTC. Combining the CDR3 with reference TRBV5-4 and TRBJ1-2 gives the whole variable domain ETGVTQSPTHLIKTRGQQVTLRCSSQSGHNTVSWYQQALGQGPQFIFQYYREEENGRGNFPPRFSGLQFPNYSSELNVNALELDDSALYLCASSLGGDSLRYTFGSGTRLTVV.

The gene calls are TRBV7-3 and TRBJ2-7, with no clear D. Germline CDR1 is SGHTA and CDR2 is FQGTGA. The CDR3 totals 13 residues. V was pared by 4 bases and J by 1 base, with 8 bases between. CDR3 nucleotides: TGTGCCAGCAGCTCTGACATATCCTACGAGCAGTACTTC. This encodes CASSSDISYEQYF.

This chain uses TRBV10-3 with TRBJ2-7, with a tentative D call TRBD1 (6 bases). The V end was cut by 3 bases, the J end by 1 base, with 10 bases between. Germline V lookup: CDR1 ENHRY, CDR2 SYGVKD. This CDR3 comprises 14 residues. CDR3 sequence (DNA): TGTGCCATCAGTGAACAGGGTTCGTCCTACGAGCAGTACTTC. Amino acids: CAISEQGSSYEQYF.

This clone appeared once. The V and J genes are TRBV5-1 and TRBJ1-2, with D tentatively TRBD1 (5 bases). This CDR3 has 17 amino acids. V was cut by 0 bases and J by 1 base, with 16 bases left in between. The germline V gene has CDR1 SGHRS and CDR2 YFSETQ. CDR3 sequence: CASSLAGRRIDNYGYTF. The CDR3 DNA is TGCGCCAGCAGCTTGGCAGGGCGCAGGATTGATAACTATGGCTACACCTTC.

The chain is built from TRBV6-2 or TRBV6-3 and TRBJ2-1; 8 positions agree with TRBD1. This CDR3 contains 15 residues. V gave up 5 bases and J gave up 5 bases; unmatched junction bases: 8. Germline V gives CDR1 MNHEY, CDR2 SVGEGT. The CDR3 bases are TGTGCCAGCAGTCATCCCGGGACAGGTGACAATGAGCAGTTCTTC. Its translation is CASSHPGTGDNEQFF.

J is TRBJ2-2 and V is TRBV6-5; TRBD1 matches 9 bases. The trim removed 6 bases at V and 4 bases at J, leaving 6 bases unmatched. Germline CDR1 and CDR2: MNHEY and SVGAGI. CDR3 length equals 15 residues. The CDR3 nucleotides read TGTGCCAGCAGAACGGACAGGGGAAGCACCGGGGAGCTGTTTTTT. Protein: CASRTDRGSTGELFF.

This clone was recorded at least ten times. The rearrangement links TRBV3-1 (or the pseudogene TRBV3-2) to TRBJ1-5, with D possibly matching TRBD1 (6 bases). The CDR3 consists of 13 residues. Per the germline V gene, CDR1 is LGHDT and CDR2 is YNNKEL (reference sequence). Between the trimmed V and J ends, which lost 6 bases and 6 bases, there was a span of 12 bases. CDR3 DNA sequence: TGTGCCAGCAGTCAGGGGTTGGGTCAGCCCCAGCATTTT. Residues: CASSQGLGQPQHF.

The rearrangement uses TRBV4-1 and TRBJ1-2, with 10 bases identical to TRBD1. V trimming: 0 bases; J trimming: 4 bases; junction bases outside the gene matches: 2. CDR3 length: 15 residues. CDR1 and CDR2 from the germline V gene are MGHRA and YSYEKL. CDR3 sequence (DNA): TGCGCCAGCAGCCAAGACGGACAGGGGGGCTATGGCTACACCTTC. Protein product: CASSQDGQGGYGYTF.

The V call is TRBV9, the J call TRBJ1-3; TRBD1 might be the D (6 bases). V was trimmed by 3 bases and J by 4 bases, leaving 14 bases between them. The germline V gene has CDR1 SGDLS and CDR2 YYNGEE. The CDR3 sequence is 15 residues long. This CDR3 is CASSGSGTLGNTIYF. The CDR3 region has the DNA TGTGCCAGCAGCGGTTCCGGGACACTCGGAAACACCATATATTTT. Combining the CDR3 with reference TRBV9 and TRBJ1-3 gives the whole variable domain DSGVTQTPKHLITATGQRVTLRCSPRSGDLSVYWYQQSLDQGLQFLIQYYNGEERAKGNILERFSAQQFPDLHSELNLSSLELGDSALYFCASSGSGTLGNTIYFGEGSWLTVV.

The genes are TRBV3-1 (or the pseudogene TRBV3-2) and TRBJ1-3; D gene ambiguous. The CDR3 has 13 amino acids. Trimming took off 4 bases at V and 0 bases at J, with 4 bases between the two ends. The V gene's germline CDR1 is LGHDT and CDR2 YNNKEL (reference sequence). The CDR3 loop reads CASSRVSGNTIYF. The CDR3 coding sequence is TGTGCCAGCAGCCGCGTCTCTGGAAACACCATATATTTT.

The chain joins TRBV7-6 to TRBJ1-6; D is perhaps TRBD1 (6 bases). Germline CDR1 and CDR2: SGHVS and FNYEAQ. This CDR3 contains 16 residues. Deletions cut 6 bases from V and 8 bases from J, with 20 bases between. CDR3 amino acids: CASSLYPGANHSPLHF. The CDR3 bases are TGTGCCAGCAGTCTATATCCAGGGGCCAATCATTCACCCCTCCACTTT.

Of note for this clone: The sample holds other DNA sequences that translate to the same CDR3. The chain links TRBV5-1 to TRBJ2-7; no clear D. The germline CDR1 and CDR2 sequences are SGHRS and YFSETQ. V lost 3 bases and J lost 2, with 6 bases in between. This CDR3 has 12 residues. This CDR3 is CASSSTTYEQYF. CDR3 coding DNA: TGCGCCAGCAGCTCTACCACCTACGAGCAGTACTTC.

This clone appeared a few times. The chain recombines TRBV18 with TRBJ1-6; the D is unclear. The CDR3 spans 15 residues. Per the germline V gene, CDR1 is KGHSH and CDR2 is LQKENI. V lost 0 bases and J lost 0, with 3 bases in between. This CDR3 is CASSPPYSYNSPLHF. Here the CDR3 DNA reads TGTGCCAGCTCACCACCCTACTCCTATAATTCACCCCTCCACTTT.

The chain is built from TRBV7-8 and TRBJ2-4; 12 bases fit TRBD2. The germline gives CDR1 SGHVS, CDR2 FQNEAQ. The V segment lost 5 bases and the J segment 0 bases; nucleotides outside the gene matches: 11. The CDR3 consists of 19 residues. The CDR3 here is CASSPQGTSGQLAKNIQYF. The CDR3 coding sequence is TGTGCCAGCAGCCCCCAGGGGACTAGCGGGCAACTAGCCAAAAACATTCAGTACTTC. Using reference TRBV7-8 and TRBJ2-4 for the parts outside the CDR3, the full variable domain is GAGVSQSPRYKVAKRGQDVALRCDPISGHVSLFWYQQALGQGPEFLTYFQNEAQLDKSGLPSDRFFAERPEGSVSTLKIQRTQQEDSAVYLCASSPQGTSGQLAKNIQYFGAGTRLSVL.

The genes are TRBV3-1 (or the pseudogene TRBV3-2) and TRBJ2-1; D is perhaps TRBD2 (6 bases). The CDR3 is 16 amino acids. Trimming stripped 3 bases from V and 0 bases from J, with 12 bases between. Germline CDR1 LGHDT, CDR2 YNNKEL (reference sequence). CDR3 bases: TGTGCCAGCAGCCATTTTCGGGGGAGCTCCTACAATGAGCAGTTCTTC. Translated, it gives CASSHFRGSSYNEQFF.

The CDR3, as DNA: TGTGCCAGCAGTTTAGAGTTGGGGGCTAATTCACCCCTCCACTTT. Encoded protein: CASSLELGANSPLHF. The chain links TRBV27 to TRBJ1-6; TRBD1 might be the D (6 bases). The CDR3 spans 15 residues. Germline V gene data show CDR1 as MNHEY and CDR2 as SMNVEV (reference sequence). The ends were cut back, 2 bases at V and 6 bases at J, with 11 bases in the middle.